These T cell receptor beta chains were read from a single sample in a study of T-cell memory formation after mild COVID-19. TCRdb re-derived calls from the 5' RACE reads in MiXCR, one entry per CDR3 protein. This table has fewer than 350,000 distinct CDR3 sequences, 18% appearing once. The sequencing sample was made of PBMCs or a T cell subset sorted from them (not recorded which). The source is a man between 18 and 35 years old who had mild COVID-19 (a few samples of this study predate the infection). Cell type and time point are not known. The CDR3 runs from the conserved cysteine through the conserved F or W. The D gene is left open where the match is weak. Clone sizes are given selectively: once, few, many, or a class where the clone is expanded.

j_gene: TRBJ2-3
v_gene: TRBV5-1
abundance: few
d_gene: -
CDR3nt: TGCGCCAGCAGCTTCAGGGGCCCTAGCACAGATACGCAGTATTTT
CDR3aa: CASSFRGPSTDTQYF

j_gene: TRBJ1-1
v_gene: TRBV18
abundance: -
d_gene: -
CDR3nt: TGTGCCAGCTCACCATCCAGGGAGGCGAGCACTGAAGCTTTCTTT
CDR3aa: CASSPSREASTEAFF

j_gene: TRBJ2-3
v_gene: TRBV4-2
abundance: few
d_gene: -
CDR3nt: TGTGCCAGCAGCCAAGGCGGGGCGGGGGCCAACACAGATACGCAGTATTTT
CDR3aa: CASSQGGAGANTDTQYF

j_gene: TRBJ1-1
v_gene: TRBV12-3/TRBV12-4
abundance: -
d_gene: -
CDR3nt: TGTGCCAGCAGCCCATACCATAACACTGAAGCTTTCTTT
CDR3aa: CASSPYHNTEAFF

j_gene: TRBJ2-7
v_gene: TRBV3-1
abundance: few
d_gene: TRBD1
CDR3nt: TGTGCCAGCAGCCAGGGACAGGGGGTCGGCGAGCAGTACTTC
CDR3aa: CASSQGQGVGEQYF

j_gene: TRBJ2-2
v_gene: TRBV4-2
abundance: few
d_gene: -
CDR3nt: TGTGCCAGCAGCCAAGAAGGCCAGAGCCCCGGGGAGCTGTTTTTT
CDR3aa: CASSQEGQSPGELFF

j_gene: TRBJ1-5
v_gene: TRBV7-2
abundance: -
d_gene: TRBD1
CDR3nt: TGTGCCAGCAGCCTCCTTCCAGGGGGAAGTCAGCCCCAGCATTTT
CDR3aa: CASSLLPGGSQPQHF

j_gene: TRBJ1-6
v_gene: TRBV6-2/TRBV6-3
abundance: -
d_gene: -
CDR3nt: TGTGCCAGCAGTTACAGGACATCGCCCCTCCACTTT
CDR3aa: CASSYRTSPLHF

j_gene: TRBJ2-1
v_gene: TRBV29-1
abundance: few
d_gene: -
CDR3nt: TGCAGCGTTGAAGGGGCCAGCTCCTACAATGAGCAGTTCTTC
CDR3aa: CSVEGASSYNEQFF

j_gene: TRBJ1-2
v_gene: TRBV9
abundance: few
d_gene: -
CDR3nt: TGTGCCAGCAGCGTAGGGGCAGGCATGGGCTACACCTTC
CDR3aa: CASSVGAGMGYTF

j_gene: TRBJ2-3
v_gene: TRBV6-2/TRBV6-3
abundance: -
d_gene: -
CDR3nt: TGTGCCAGCACTTCGACGGGGGAACACACAGATACGCAGTATTTT
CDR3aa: CASTSTGEHTDTQYF

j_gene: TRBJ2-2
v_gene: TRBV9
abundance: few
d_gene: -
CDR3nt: TGTGCCAGCAGCCAGAGTGGGGCCGGGGAGCTGTTTTTT
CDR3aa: CASSQSGAGELFF

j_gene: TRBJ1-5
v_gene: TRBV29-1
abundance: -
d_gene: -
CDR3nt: TGCAGCGTGGTGAGGGAAGAGGGTCAGCCCCAGCATTTT
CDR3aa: CSVVREEGQPQHF

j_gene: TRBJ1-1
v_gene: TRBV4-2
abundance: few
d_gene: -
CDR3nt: TGTGCCAGCAGCCAAGGGTCCGGGGGTGCGACTGAAGCTTTCTTT
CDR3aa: CASSQGSGGATEAFF

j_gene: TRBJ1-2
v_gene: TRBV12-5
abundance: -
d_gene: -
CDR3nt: TGTGCTAGTGGTTTCCAGACAGCCTATAACTATGGCTACACCTTC
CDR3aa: CASGFQTAYNYGYTF

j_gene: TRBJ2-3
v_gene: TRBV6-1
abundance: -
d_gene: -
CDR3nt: TGTGCCAGCAGTGAAGGATTAGCGGGCACAGATACGCAGTATTTT
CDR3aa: CASSEGLAGTDTQYF

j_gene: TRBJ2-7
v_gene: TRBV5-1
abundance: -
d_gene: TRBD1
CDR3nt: TGCGCCAGCAGCACGTCGGTACAGGGGGACGAGCAGTACTTC
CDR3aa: CASSTSVQGDEQYF

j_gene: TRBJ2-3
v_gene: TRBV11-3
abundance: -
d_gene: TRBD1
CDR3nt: TGTGCCAGCAGCTTAGGGGACAGGGCTGTAGATACGCAGTATTTT
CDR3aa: CASSLGDRAVDTQYF

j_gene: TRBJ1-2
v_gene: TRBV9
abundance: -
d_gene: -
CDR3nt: TGTGCCAGCAGCCAGGACAGCGCCTATGGCTACACCTTC
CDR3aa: CASSQDSAYGYTF

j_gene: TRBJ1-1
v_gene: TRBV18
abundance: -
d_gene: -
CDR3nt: TGTGCCAGCTCCGCGAGGGGCACTGAAGCTTTCTTT
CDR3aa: CASSARGTEAFF

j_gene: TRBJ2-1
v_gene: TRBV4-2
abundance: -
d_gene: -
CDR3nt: TGTGCCAGCAGCCAGTTAAAGGGGAATGAGCAGTTCTTC
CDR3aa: CASSQLKGNEQFF

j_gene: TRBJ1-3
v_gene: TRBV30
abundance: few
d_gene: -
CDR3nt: TGTGCCTGGAGACGTGGAGGGGAGGCTGGAAACACCATATATTTT
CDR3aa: CAWRRGGEAGNTIYF

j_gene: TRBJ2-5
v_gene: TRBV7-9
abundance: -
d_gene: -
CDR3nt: TGTGCCAGCAGCTTAGCGCGGGACCAGTACTTC
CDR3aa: CASSLARDQYF

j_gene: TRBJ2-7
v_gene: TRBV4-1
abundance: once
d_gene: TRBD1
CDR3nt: TGCGCCAGCAGCCAACTGGACAGGGGAGCCTACGAGCAGTACTTC
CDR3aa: CASSQLDRGAYEQYF

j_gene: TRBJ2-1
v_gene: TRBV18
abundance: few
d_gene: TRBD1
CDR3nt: TGTGCCAGCACCGGGACAGGGGTATCTGAGCAGTTCTTC
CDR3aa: CASTGTGVSEQFF

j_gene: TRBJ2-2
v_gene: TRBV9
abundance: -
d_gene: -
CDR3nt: TGTGCCAGCAGCGCGGTAGGCCTCGAGGAGCTGTTTTTT
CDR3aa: CASSAVGLEELFF